This T cell receptor beta chain appears in the sequencing data of a study of identical twins. This clonotype has only a few counts. From the 5' RACE reads, TCRdb called clonotypes with MiXCR, one entry per CDR3 protein. The data hold 1.5 million or so distinct CDR3 sequences, with about 32% observed a single time. V was shortened by 7 bases and J by 6 bases, with 12 bases between the two germline ends. Germline assignment: CDR1 SGDLS and CDR2 YYNGEE. This CDR3 is built from 12 residues. Sequenced: cord blood. The TCR comes from a newborn girl in good health. This chain joins TRBV9 and TRBJ2-3, with D uncertain. As DNA, the CDR3 is TGTGCCAGCGGGTTGGTCACGGATACGCAGTATTTT. Amino acid sequence: CASGLVTDTQYF.